The present T cell receptor beta chain was sequenced within a study of blood T cell repertoires in COVID-19. Study at large: Material from acute and convalescent COVID-19 was sourced from the United States, Italy and Spain. T cells, B-cell-depleted T cells, or PBMCs supplied cDNA or gDNA.

Per the authors' pipeline: Reference gene primer amplification in the assay estimated nucleated cell counts. Clones were sequenced by immunoSEQ multiplex PCR, and TCRdb holds only the in-frame ones, with some missing. V and J calls and clone size come straight from that table; D and trimming were deduced from the DNA. Among more than 95,000 clones, 85% were seen once, and the ten largest hold roughly 4.2%. CDR3 size: 18 residues. Germline V gives CDR1 ENHRY, CDR2 SYGVKD. V shed 7 bases and J 3 bases; nucleotides not matched to a gene: 19. The receptor was isolated from a middle-aged man with acute or convalescent COVID-19. The genes are TRBV10-3 and TRBJ2-7; 9 positions agree with TRBD1. Sequencing used peripheral blood. The CDR3, as DNA: TGTGCCATCAAACCGGACAGGGGTACGCGAGGGGGGCTCTACGAGCAGTACTTC. Protein: CAIKPDRGTRGGLYEQYF.